One and the same sample provided the 25 T cell receptor beta chains below, sequenced in a study of shared clonotypes between healthy human individuals. Here immunoSEQ multiplex PCR was the method, and the copy in TCRdb shows in-frame clones only, minus some. The table has hundreds of thousands of clones, around 77% seen once. Sample: PBMCs. The receptors originated from a woman aged 40 to 49 in good health. Some clones in this sample may be carry-over from other donors' samples.

V is TRBV29-1 and J is TRBJ2-3; D unclear. The germline V gene encodes CDR1 SQVTM and CDR2 ANQGSEA. With 4 bases removed from V and 0 bases from J, the gap between germline ends came to 8 bases. This CDR3 has 13 amino acids. This CDR3 is CSVGGSSTDTQYF. CDR3 nucleotides: TGCAGCGTTGGTGGCAGTAGCACAGATACGCAGTATTTT.

The chain has TRBV30 and TRBJ2-1; 8 bases line up with TRBD2. Germline V gives CDR1 GTSNPN, CDR2 SVGIG (reference sequence). V trimming: 2 bases; J trimming: 8 bases; junction bases outside the gene matches: 5. This CDR3 spans 13 amino acids. This CDR3 reads CAWSPSGSDEQFF. CDR3 sequence (DNA): TGTGCCTGGAGTCCGAGCGGGAGTGATGAGCAGTTCTTC.

This clone was observed a handful of times. V gene TRBV13 combines with J gene TRBJ2-7; perhaps TRBD2 as D (6 bases). The CDR3 has 17 residues. V shed 3 bases and J shed 13 bases, with 31 bases lying between them. Per the germline V gene, CDR1 is PRHDT and CDR2 is FYEKMQ (reference sequence). CDR3 nucleotide sequence: TGTGCCAGCAGCTTCTACTCCGCTGGATCACCGGGGGACTCATACTACTTC. Its translation: CASSFYSAGSPGDSYYF.

The chain employs TRBV4-1 and TRBJ2-7, with TRBD2 identical over 8 bases. The J segment lost 4 bases and the V segment lost 2 bases, leaving 4 bases of the junction unmatched. The CDR3 spans 14 residues. The V gene's germline CDR1 is MGHRA and CDR2 YSYEKL. The CDR3 bases are TGCGCCAGCAGCCAATATACTAGCGGTTACGAGCAGTACTTC. This codes for CASSQYTSGYEQYF.

The V gene is TRBV7-2, the J gene TRBJ2-3; TRBD1 aligns across 10 bases. V lost 3 bases to trimming and J lost 4 bases; unmatched junction nucleotides: 1. The CDR3 contains 14 residues. CDR1 and CDR2 (germline): SGHTA, FQGNSA. The chain's CDR3 is CASSLTGGPDTQYF. CDR3 nucleotides: TGTGCCAGCAGCTTGACAGGGGGCCCAGATACGCAGTATTTT. The whole variable domain, remainder taken from reference TRBV7-2 and TRBJ2-3, is GAGVSQSPSNKVTEKGKDVELRCDPISGHTALYWYRQSLGQGLEFLIYFQGNSAPDKSGLPSDRFSAERTGGSVSTLTIQRTQQEDSAVYLCASSLTGGPDTQYFGPGTRLTVL.

V usage is TRBV7-2 and J usage is TRBJ2-3, with D possibly TRBD2 on 6 matching bases. Per germline, CDR1 SGHTA and CDR2 FQGNSA. Between the trimmed V and J ends, which lost 1 base and 6 bases, there was a span of 14 bases. This CDR3 is built from 15 residues. CDR3 residues: CASSLEGLPGDTQYF. Written as DNA, the CDR3 is TGTGCCAGCAGCTTAGAGGGACTCCCGGGGGATACGCAGTATTTT.

The chain employs TRBV27 and TRBJ2-7; D perhaps matches TRBD2 (5 bases). Looked up from germline, CDR1 is MNHEY and CDR2 is SMNVEV (reference sequence). This CDR3 region has 15 residues. The ends were cut back, 5 bases at V and 4 bases at J, with 18 bases in the middle. The CDR3 protein is CASSPPLGDNYEQYF. The CDR3 DNA reads as TGTGCCAGCAGTCCCCCCCTGGGAGACAATTACGAGCAGTACTTC.

This chain connects TRBV2 to TRBJ2-5; the match to TRBD1 covers 7 bases. The DNA end is a closer match to TRBJ2-7, so the J assignment may be wrong. The germline V gene encodes CDR1 SNHLY and CDR2 FYNNEI. This CDR3 contains 12 residues. Here the CDR3 DNA reads TGTGCCAGCAGTGAAGGGACAGGCGAGCAGTACTTC. This sequence encodes CASSEGTGEQYF.

The chain links TRBV4-2 to TRBJ2-2; D is perhaps TRBD2 (5 bases). The CDR3 is 16 amino acids. V lost 0 bases and J 6 bases, leaving 14 bases between the germline ends. Germline V gene lookup returns CDR1 LGHNA and CDR2 YNFKEQ. The CDR3 sequence: CASSQDRLVGAGELFF. Here the CDR3 DNA reads TGTGCCAGCAGCCAAGATAGGCTAGTGGGAGCCGGGGAGCTGTTTTTT.

The table lists this clone with a few counts. The chain links TRBV5-1 to TRBJ1-2; 9 bases fit TRBD1. V dropped 6 bases and J dropped 4; count of bases not matched to a gene: 10. The length of the CDR3 is 15 residues. Germline loops: CDR1 SGHRS, CDR2 YFSETQ. The CDR3: CASNLGQGLVYGYTF. The CDR3 coding sequence is TGCGCCAGCAACCTGGGACAGGGCTTAGTCTATGGCTACACCTTC.

A few counts support this clone. This sequence joins TRBV7-3 and TRBJ1-1; D is uncertain. This CDR3 is built from 12 residues. CDR1 and CDR2 from the germline V gene are SGHTA and FQGTGA. V lost 6 bases and J lost 2, with 7 bases in between. CDR3 nucleotides: TGTGCCAGCAGGCTGACCAACACTGAAGCTTTCTTT. Translation: CASRLTNTEAFF.

This clone was detected only once. The chain carries TRBV4-2 and TRBJ1-2; no reliable D call. There are 14 residues in the CDR3. Per the germline V gene, CDR1 is LGHNA and CDR2 is YNFKEQ. V lost 0 bases and J 4 bases, leaving 9 bases between the germline ends. The CDR3 DNA is TGTGCCAGCAGCCAAGACCGGGTAATCTATGGCTACACCTTC. Translated, it gives CASSQDRVIYGYTF.

This rearrangement joins TRBV11-2 to TRBJ1-1; 7 bases are shared with TRBD1. Germline loops: CDR1 SGHAT, CDR2 FQNNGV. CDR3 length equals 15 residues. After removal of 1 base from V and 1 base from J, the junction contained 3 bases not matched to a gene. The CDR3: CASSLAGGGNTEAFF. Here the CDR3 DNA reads TGTGCCAGCAGCTTAGCAGGGGGGGGGAACACTGAAGCTTTCTTT.

The chain combines TRBV19 with TRBJ1-5; 11 bases line up with TRBD1. V was clipped by 6 bases and J by 7 bases; unmatched bases: 5. The CDR3 is made up of 14 amino acids. Looked up from germline, CDR1 is LNHDA and CDR2 is SQIVND (reference sequence). The CDR3 DNA sequence: TGTGCCAGTAGGTCCGGGACAGGGGGGCAGCCCCAGCATTTT. This sequence encodes CASRSGTGGQPQHF.

This clone was seen a handful of times. The gene calls are TRBV29-1 and TRBJ2-7; TRBD1 agrees at 7 bases. Trimming at V came to 5 bases and at J to 2 bases, leaving 3 bases not matched to a gene. This CDR3 region has 12 residues. Germline V gene lookup returns CDR1 SQVTM and CDR2 ANQGSEA. In DNA form, the CDR3 reads TGCAGCGTTAGCAGGGGGACCTACGAGCAGTACTTC. Translating gives CSVSRGTYEQYF.

In its sample, this clone was seen once. CDR3 amino acids: CASSLVGQGAYEQYF. The CDR3 DNA reads TGTGCCAGCAGCTTAGTAGGACAGGGAGCCTACGAGCAGTACTTC. J is TRBJ2-7 and V is TRBV7-8; 8 bases agree with TRBD1. Per germline, CDR1 SGHVS and CDR2 FQNEAQ. After removal of 1 base from V and 2 bases from J, the junction contained 4 bases not matched to a gene. CDR3 size: 15 residues.

J is TRBJ2-5 and V is TRBV5-4, with TRBD2 identical over 12 bases. The CDR3 consists of 15 residues. Trimming at V came to 4 bases and at J to 5 bases, leaving 6 bases not matched to a gene. Germline-derived CDR1 and CDR2 are SGHNT and YYREEE (reference sequence). CDR3 sequence (DNA): TGTGCCAGCAGCCTAGCGGGAGGGCTGGGGGAGACCCAGTACTTC. Its protein product is CASSLAGGLGETQYF.

Points on this clone: The sample carries other DNA sequences with the same CDR3. The CDR3 sequence is CASSLVVNEKLFF. The CDR3 nucleotides are TGTGCCAGCAGCTTAGTGGTCAATGAAAAACTGTTTTTT. J is TRBJ1-4 and V is TRBV11-2; no reliable D call. The CDR3 has 13 residues. Trimming removed 1 base from V and 5 bases from J, with 5 bases in between. Germline V CDR1 and CDR2: SGHAT, FQNNGV.

Only a few counts were recorded for this clone. The chain carries TRBV7-3 and TRBJ2-5; no reliable D call. V was cut by 1 base and J by 4 bases, with 7 bases left in between. The CDR3 contains 13 residues. Germline V gene lookup returns CDR1 SGHTA and CDR2 FQGTGA. As DNA, the CDR3 is TGTGCCAGCAGCTTAAGTTGGGCAGAGACCCAGTACTTC. It translates to CASSLSWAETQYF.

The chain recombines TRBV28 with TRBJ2-5, with no clear D. Trimming took off 6 bases at V and 2 bases at J, with 22 bases between the two ends. CDR3 length: 17 amino acids. Germline CDR1 and CDR2: MDHEN and SYDVKM. The CDR3 nucleotides read TGTGCCAGCAGGGGTGTTAGTTGGGCCAAAATGCAAGAGACCCAGTACTTC. Translation gives CASRGVSWAKMQETQYF.

V is TRBV5-1 and J is TRBJ1-4; TRBD1 might be the D (5 bases). Trimming took 4 bases from V and 5 from J, leaving 15 bases between them. The germline V gene has CDR1 SGHRS and CDR2 YFSETQ. The CDR3 runs 15 residues. The CDR3 DNA follows: TGCGCCAGCAGCGCCACCCTGGGACGGAATGAAAAACTGTTTTTT. This encodes CASSATLGRNEKLFF.

V is TRBV7-2 and J is TRBJ2-5; D unclear. The CDR3 sequence is 15 residues long. The ends were cut back, 5 bases at V and 2 bases at J, with 15 bases in the middle. The V gene's germline CDR1 is SGHTA and CDR2 FQGNSA. The CDR3 protein is CASSDFFSIQETQYF. DNA for the CDR3: TGTGCCAGCAGCGACTTCTTTTCCATTCAAGAGACCCAGTACTTC.

V gene TRBV15 combines with J gene TRBJ2-3, with TRBD2 matching over 8 bases. The CDR3 length is 15 residues. Germline V CDR1 and CDR2: LNHNV, YYDKDF (reference sequence). V was clipped by 3 bases and J by 2 bases; unmatched bases: 4. The CDR3 loop is CATSRGTRVTDTQYF. In DNA form, the CDR3 reads TGTGCCACCAGCAGGGGGACTAGGGTCACAGATACGCAGTATTTT. The full variable domain, rest sourced from reference TRBV15 and TRBJ2-3, is DAMVIQNPRYQVTQFGKPVTLSCSQTLNHNVMYWYQQKSSQAPKLLFHYYDKDFNNEADTPDNFQSRRPNTSFCFLDIRSPGLGDTAMYLCATSRGTRVTDTQYFGPGTRLTVL.

This chain uses TRBV29-1 with TRBJ2-7, with 14 bases aligning to TRBD2. CDR3 length: 13 residues. V shed 8 bases and J 5 bases; nucleotides not matched to a gene: 5. The V gene's germline CDR1 is SQVTM and CDR2 ANQGSEA. As DNA, the CDR3 is TGCAGCACTGGGACTAGCGGGAGCAACGAGCAGTACTTC. It codes for CSTGTSGSNEQYF.

The rearrangement uses TRBV9 and TRBJ1-1; D not certain. The ends were cut back, 1 base at V and 0 bases at J, with 7 bases in the middle. CDR1 is SGDLS, CDR2 YYNGEE, per germline. The CDR3 spans 14 residues. The CDR3, as DNA: TGTGCCAGCAGCGTATCGGTTGTGAACACTGAAGCTTTCTTT. As protein: CASSVSVVNTEAFF.